This entry lists 32 T cell receptor beta chains sequenced from one sample in a study of blood T cells in healthy people across ages. Then a second PCR, running roughly 7 to 11 cycles, was carried out with a sample-barcoded 5' primer and a J-beta primer mix. TCRdb reprocessed the 5' RACE reads via MiXCR and lists one record per CDR3 protein. The table shows about 970,000 distinct CDR3 sequences, with roughly 47% occurring only once. The sample was blood. These receptor sequences come from a woman aged 55 to 70 in good health.

The V and J genes are TRBV6-6 and TRBJ2-5; 8 nucleotides agree with TRBD1. Germline CDR1 MNHNY, CDR2 SVGAGI (reference sequence). There are 15 residues in the CDR3. J was trimmed by 11 bases and V by 5 bases; bases with no gene match: 16. Here the CDR3 DNA reads TGTGCCAGCAGTCGCGACAGGGGCGGTTTCGATGAGCAGTACTTC. It translates to CASSRDRGGFDEQYF.

The table lists this clonotype with a few counts. The rearrangement links TRBV9 to TRBJ1-2; D call uncertain. This CDR3 is 13 amino acids long. V lost 2 bases and J lost 7, with 12 bases in between. Germline values: CDR1 SGDLS, CDR2 YYNGEE. Written as DNA, the CDR3 is TGTGCCAGCAGCGTCGGAGGTCGGAGTGGCTACACCTTC. As protein: CASSVGGRSGYTF. Full variable domain (remainder filled in from reference TRBV9 and TRBJ1-2): DSGVTQTPKHLITATGQRVTLRCSPRSGDLSVYWYQQSLDQGLQFLIQYYNGEERAKGNILERFSAQQFPDLHSELNLSSLELGDSALYFCASSVGGRSGYTFGSGTRLTVV.

About this clonotype: A junction boundary mismatches the germline segment, possibly from a read error. The chain links TRBV7-2 to TRBJ1-2; D is perhaps TRBD1 (6 bases). This CDR3 comprises 16 residues. Germline-derived CDR1 and CDR2 are SGHTA and FQGNSA. CDR3 coding DNA: TGTGCCAGCAGCTTAGACGCAAACAGGGCCAACTATGGCTGCACCTTC. Protein product: CASSLDANRANYGCTF.

This clonotype has a single count. The chain links TRBV12-3 or TRBV12-4 to TRBJ2-1; the D call may be TRBD1 or TRBD2 (5 bases each). The CDR3 totals 13 residues. Trimming left V 3 bases short and J 10 bases short, with 13 bases between. The CDR3: CASSLILGEEQFF. Written as DNA, the CDR3 is TGTGCCAGCAGTTTGATACTAGGGGAAGAGCAGTTCTTC.

This chain links TRBV13 with TRBJ1-4; 9 bases match TRBD1. In germline, CDR1 is PRHDT, CDR2 FYEKMQ (reference sequence). The CDR3 consists of 15 residues. Trimming took 5 bases from V and 8 from J; bases not matched to a gene: 9. The CDR3: CASSLNRGRGEKLFF. CDR3 coding DNA: TGTGCCAGCAGCCTCAACAGGGGGCGAGGGGAAAAACTGTTTTTT.

The V gene is TRBV4-1, the J gene TRBJ2-1, with 13 bases matching TRBD2. Per the germline V gene, CDR1 is MGHRA and CDR2 is YSYEKL. Germline trimming cut 2 bases from V and 0 bases from J; bases unmatched to any gene: 7. This CDR3 contains 19 residues. Written as DNA, the CDR3 is TGCGCCAGCAGCCAAACGGGACTAGCGGGGATAAGCTCCTACAATGAGCAGTTCTTC. Protein sequence: CASSQTGLAGISSYNEQFF.

The chain has TRBV9 and TRBJ2-7, with D tentatively TRBD1 (6 bases). CDR1 is SGDLS, CDR2 YYNGEE, per germline. V dropped 3 bases and J dropped 4 bases, with 14 bases sitting between them. This CDR3 region has 14 residues. CDR3 coding DNA: TGTGCCAGCAGCGGAGGGACACTCAATTACGAGCAGTACTTC. Its protein is CASSGGTLNYEQYF.

The rearrangement uses TRBV27 and TRBJ2-7; TRBD2 matches 7 bases. This CDR3 has 16 amino acids. Germline CDR1 and CDR2: MNHEY and SMNVEV (reference sequence). V dropped 3 bases and J dropped 1; count of bases not matched to a gene: 9. For the CDR3, the DNA is TGTGCCAGCAGTTTCCCTCCTAGCGGAGGATCCTACGAGCAGTACTTC. Its translation is CASSFPPSGGSYEQYF.

V gene TRBV6-5 combines with J gene TRBJ2-7; D is perhaps TRBD2 (7 bases). CDR3 length: 17 residues. V lost 0 bases and J lost 0, with 15 bases in between. From germline, CDR1 is MNHEY and CDR2 SVGAGI. The CDR3 sequence is CASSYSRGRGSSYEQYF. The CDR3 region has the DNA TGTGCCAGCAGTTACTCGAGGGGGAGGGGTAGCTCCTACGAGCAGTACTTC.

The CDR3 is CASKDGSGSYNEQYF. In DNA, the CDR3 is TGTGCCAGCAAAGACGGGAGTGGTTCCTACAATGAGCAGTACTTC. The chain is built from TRBV7-8 and TRBJ2-7; a possible D gene is TRBD2 (6 bases). Germline values: CDR1 SGHVS, CDR2 FQNEAQ. The CDR3 is 15 residues long. V dropped 7 bases and J dropped 7 bases, with 23 bases sitting between them.

V gene TRBV6-2 or TRBV6-3 combines with J gene TRBJ2-5; a weak D match, TRBD2 (5 bases). CDR1 is MNHEY and CDR2 is SVGEGT in the germline V gene. Between the trimmed V and J ends, which lost 5 bases and 11 bases, there was a span of 30 bases. The CDR3 covers 17 residues. CDR3 sequence reads: CASSPNPRRPQRWEQYF. The CDR3 coding sequence is TGTGCCAGCAGTCCCAACCCTCGAAGGCCCCAGCGATGGGAGCAGTACTTC.

The rearrangement links TRBV28 to TRBJ2-3; 8 bases align to TRBD2. CDR1 MDHEN and CDR2 SYDVKM come from the germline V gene. The ends lost 3 bases at V and 4 bases at J; junction bases unmatched: 9. The CDR3 has 16 amino acids. The CDR3 region has the DNA TGTGCCAGCAGTTTGGTACGGGAGGGCGGCTCAGATACGCAGTATTTT. Protein: CASSLVREGGSDTQYF.

This sequence joins TRBV15 and TRBJ2-3; 9 bases match TRBD2. Germline trimming cut 2 bases from V and 1 base from J; bases unmatched to any gene: 1. CDR1 is LNHNV and CDR2 is YYDKDF in the germline V gene (reference sequence). CDR3 length equals 15 residues. In DNA, the CDR3 is TGTGCCACCAGCAGACGGACTAGCGGCACAGATACGCAGTATTTT. This gives the protein CATSRRTSGTDTQYF.

The sample holds one count of this clonotype. The chain joins TRBV20-1 to TRBJ2-4; 7 bases line up with TRBD2. This CDR3 has 14 residues. Germline-derived CDR1 and CDR2 are DFQATT and SNEGSKA (reference sequence). The trim removed 7 bases at V and 13 bases at J, leaving 19 bases unmatched. The CDR3 sequence is CSVGRLEHSGSQYF. As DNA, the CDR3 is TGCAGTGTTGGCCGCCTAGAGCATAGCGGGTCCCAGTACTTC.

The rearrangement links TRBV14 to TRBJ1-6, with a possible D match to TRBD1 (5 bases). Trimming took off 3 bases at V and 10 bases at J, with 13 bases between the two ends. The CDR3 contains 14 residues. Germline CDR1 reads SGHDN; CDR2 reads FVKESK. Written as DNA, the CDR3 is TGTGCCAGCAGCCACTCGGGACTGGGATCACCCCTCCACTTT. This translates into CASSHSGLGSPLHF.

This sequence joins TRBV28 and TRBJ2-3; possibly TRBD2 for D (6 bases). The ends were cut back, 5 bases at V and 1 base at J, with 19 bases in the middle. The CDR3 contains 17 residues. Germline-derived CDR1 and CDR2 are MDHEN and SYDVKM. The CDR3 sequence: CASSEAVAPGGTDTQYF. The CDR3, as DNA: TGTGCCAGCAGTGAGGCTGTGGCGCCGGGGGGCACAGATACGCAGTATTTT.

V and J are TRBV6-1 and TRBJ2-4, with D hard to call. The J call may be wrong; the DNA end is better matched by TRBJ2-7. The CDR3 sequence is 14 residues long. Germline CDR1 and CDR2: MNHNS and SASEGT. The CDR3 DNA is TGTGCCAGCCCCGAGGCAGGTGGGCCCTACGAGCAGTACTTC. Its translation: CASPEAGGPYEQYF.

The chain uses TRBV3-1 and TRBJ2-2, with TRBD2 as a possible D gene (5 bases). This CDR3 contains 15 residues. V was pared by 5 bases and J by 4 bases, with 14 bases between. CDR1 and CDR2 from the germline V gene are LGHDT and YNNKEL (reference sequence). CDR3 sequence (DNA): TGTGCCAGCAGCTCAGACCGGGGTCTCACCGGGGAGCTGTTTTTT. Its translation: CASSSDRGLTGELFF.

The gene calls are TRBV15 and TRBJ2-5; D uncertain. The CDR3 sequence is 15 residues long. V lost 2 bases to trimming and J lost 5 bases, with 15 bases between them. Germline values: CDR1 LNHNV, CDR2 YYDKDF (reference sequence). DNA for the CDR3: TGTGCCACCAGCAGACTACGAGGAGCGACGGAGACCCAGTACTTC. Its protein is CATSRLRGATETQYF.

The gene calls are TRBV7-9 and TRBJ2-7; TRBD2 is a possible D gene (6 bases). CDR3 size: 14 residues. In germline, CDR1 is SEHNR, CDR2 FQNEAQ (reference sequence). V dropped 3 bases and J dropped 6 bases, with 15 bases sitting between them. The CDR3 nucleotides read TGTGCCAGCAGCTTTATCGTTAGGGGAGGCGAGCAGTACTTC. Translation: CASSFIVRGGEQYF.

This clonotype was observed a single time. Relative to the germline gene, one junction end is altered; a read error may explain this. The chain uses TRBV29-1 and TRBJ2-3; D is ambiguous. Germline V lookup: CDR1 SQVTM, CDR2 ANQGSEA. The CDR3 is made up of 13 amino acids. DNA of the CDR3: TGCAGCGTTGAGGCTGGGTATGGGGATACGCGGTATTTT. Translated, it gives CSVEAGYGDTRYF.

The chain uses TRBV5-1 and TRBJ2-3; weak D call: TRBD2 (6 bases). The length of the CDR3 is 13 residues. V dropped 4 bases and J dropped 6 bases, with 12 bases sitting between them. CDR1 SGHRS and CDR2 YFSETQ come from the germline V gene. The CDR3: CASSHPGGDTQYF. Written as DNA, the CDR3 is TGCGCCAGCAGCCACCCCGGGGGTGATACGCAGTATTTT.

The rearrangement uses TRBV27 and TRBJ2-3, with D possibly matching TRBD2 (6 bases). CDR3 length equals 13 residues. Trimming shortened V by 5 bases and J by 8 bases, and 14 bases separated the two germline ends. Germline V gene lookup returns CDR1 MNHEY and CDR2 SMNVEV (reference sequence). CDR3 nucleotide sequence: TGTGCCAGCAGTCCGGGGGTTGAGCCTACGCAGTATTTT. Encoded protein: CASSPGVEPTQYF.

The rearrangement uses TRBV6-5 and TRBJ2-3; 10 nucleotides line up with TRBD2. V gave up 8 bases and J gave up 12 bases; unmatched junction bases: 14. Germline lookup yields CDR1 MNHEY and CDR2 SVGAGI. The CDR3 runs to 14 residues. This CDR3 reads CASALRAGLADQYF. DNA of the CDR3: TGTGCCAGCGCCCTAAGGGCTGGACTAGCGGACCAGTATTTT.

The rearrangement uses TRBV20-1 and TRBJ1-5; TRBD1 aligns across 8 bases. Germline V gives CDR1 DFQATT, CDR2 SNEGSKA (reference sequence). This CDR3 has 13 amino acids. J gave up 7 bases and V 6 bases, and 8 bases lay outside the gene matches. This chain's CDR3 is CSASPGQAQPQHF. The CDR3 nucleotides read TGCAGTGCGTCACCGGGACAGGCACAGCCCCAGCATTTT.

The DNA for the CDR3 is TGCGCCAGCAGCTTTGAGGGGATTAATGGCTACACCTTC. Protein product: CASSFEGINGYTF. The chain uses TRBV5-1 and TRBJ1-2, with D maybe TRBD1 (5 bases). Germline V gene lookup returns CDR1 SGHRS and CDR2 YFSETQ. The CDR3 is 13 residues long. V was trimmed by 2 bases and J by 6 bases, leaving 11 bases between them. Supplemented by reference TRBV5-1 and TRBJ1-2, the full variable domain reads KAGVTQTPRYLIKTRGQQVTLSCSPISGHRSVSWYQQTPGQGLQFLFEYFSETQRNKGNFPGRFSGRQFSNSRSEMNVSTLELGDSALYLCASSFEGINGYTFGSGTRLTVV.

CDR3: CSAAADTYEQYF. Here the CDR3 DNA reads TGCAGTGCCGCAGCGGATACCTACGAGCAGTACTTC. The chain is built from TRBV20-1 and TRBJ2-7; possible D gene TRBD2, 5 bases. With 6 bases removed from V and 2 bases from J, the gap between germline ends came to 11 bases. Germline CDR1 and CDR2: DFQATT and SNEGSKA (reference sequence). The CDR3 runs to 12 residues.

The gene calls are TRBV6-6 and TRBJ2-6; D uncertain. CDR3 length: 12 residues. Looked up from germline, CDR1 is MNHNY and CDR2 is SVGAGI (reference sequence). V lost 9 bases, J lost 0 bases, and 3 bases lay in between. CDR3 protein: CASDSGANVLTF. The CDR3 coding sequence is TGTGCCAGTGACTCTGGGGCCAACGTCCTGACTTTC.

This clonotype appeared many times. One end of the junction varies from germline; a read error may be responsible. The rearrangement uses TRBV7-2 and TRBJ2-3, with TRBD2 identical over 8 bases. Germline-derived CDR1 and CDR2 are SGHTA and FQGNSA. The CDR3 contains 15 residues. The CDR3 region is CASSLAGTSTDTQYF. The CDR3 region has the DNA TGTGCCAGCAGTTTAGCGGGGACTAGCACAGATACGCAGTATTTT.

The rearrangement links TRBV20-1 to TRBJ2-7, with TRBD2 identical over 12 bases. The CDR3 consists of 15 residues. With V trimmed by 5 bases and J by 3 bases, 8 bases remained unmatched. Germline loops: CDR1 DFQATT, CDR2 SNEGSKA (reference sequence). The CDR3 sequence: CSAQPLLAGGYEQYF. The DNA of the CDR3 is TGCAGTGCTCAACCCCTACTAGCGGGAGGCTACGAGCAGTACTTC.

The chain links TRBV18 to TRBJ2-5; D gene unclear. The DNA end lines up better with TRBJ2-7; the J call may be wrong. Germline V gives CDR1 KGHSH, CDR2 LQKENI. The length of the CDR3 is 12 residues. The CDR3 nucleotides read TGTGCCAGCTCACCACTTCTGGACGAGCAGTACTTC. Protein product: CASSPLLDEQYF.

This clonotype turned up a few times. The J gene is TRBJ1-5, the V gene TRBV6-6; D gene unclear. CDR3 size: 14 residues. Germline lookup yields CDR1 MNHNY and CDR2 SVGAGI (reference sequence). V lost 2 bases to trimming and J lost 2 bases, with 7 bases between them. The DNA of the CDR3 is TGTGCCAGCAGTTACCGGGAGGGCAATCAGCCCCAGCATTTT. As protein: CASSYREGNQPQHF.